These 27 T cell receptor beta chains were all obtained from the same sample, sequenced in a study of blood T cell repertoires in COVID-19. TCRdb keeps only in-frame clones here, not all; method: immunoSEQ multiplex PCR. Counted here are roughly 170,000 clones, about 88% occurring once; the ten biggest clones make up 2.5% to 3.5%. The source material was peripheral blood. The receptor source for this set is a man aged 35-49 years with active or convalescent COVID-19.

This clone was seen only a few times. The chain uses TRBV15 and TRBJ1-5; D might be TRBD1 (5 bases). This CDR3 is 13 amino acids long. Looked up from germline, CDR1 is LNHNV and CDR2 is YYDKDF (reference sequence). Trimming pared 6 bases from V and 1 base from J, leaving 7 bases between. CDR3 sequence: CATRAGSNQPQHF. The CDR3 coding sequence is TGTGCCACCAGGGCAGGGAGCAATCAGCCCCAGCATTTT.

The chain couples TRBV3-1 (or the pseudogene TRBV3-2) to TRBJ1-1, with TRBD1 identical over 8 bases. CDR1 and CDR2 (germline): LGHDT, YNNKEL (reference sequence). V gave up 1 base and J gave up 3 bases; unmatched junction bases: 4. This CDR3 is built from 15 residues. The chain's CDR3 is CASSQATGGDTEAFF. In DNA, the CDR3 is TGTGCCAGCAGCCAAGCTACAGGGGGGGACACTGAAGCTTTCTTT.

This rearrangement joins TRBV5-1 to TRBJ2-3; TRBD2 agrees at 8 bases. CDR3 size: 14 residues. V shed 4 bases, J shed 4 bases, and the junction held 5 bases outside the gene matches. From germline, CDR1 is SGHRS and CDR2 YFSETQ. The CDR3 here is CASSPGGGSDTQYF. CDR3 in DNA: TGCGCCAGCAGCCCGGGGGGGGGCTCAGATACGCAGTATTTT.

The rearrangement uses TRBV27 and TRBJ2-2; D not certain. V was shortened by 3 bases and J by 6 bases, with 8 bases between the two germline ends. CDR1 and CDR2 (germline): MNHEY, SMNVEV (reference sequence). CDR3 length: 13 residues. The CDR3 nucleotides read TGTGCCAGCAGTTTTACGAGTGCCGGGGAGCTGTTTTTT. Translating gives CASSFTSAGELFF.

This clone was recorded a few times. In DNA form, the CDR3 reads TGTGCCAGCAGCTTGGGGCAGGGAAATTCACCCCTCCACTTT. Protein product: CASSLGQGNSPLHF. The V gene is TRBV5-5, the J gene TRBJ1-6; the D gene is possibly TRBD1 (5 bases). CDR3 length equals 14 residues. Trimming removed 0 bases from V and 7 bases from J, with 8 bases in between. Germline V gives CDR1 SGHKS, CDR2 YYEKEE (reference sequence).

The rearrangement links TRBV13 to TRBJ1-2, with 7 nucleotides matching TRBD1. The CDR3 covers 17 residues. CDR1 and CDR2 (germline): PRHDT, FYEKMQ (reference sequence). V trimming: 2 bases; J trimming: 1 base; junction bases outside the gene matches: 10. The CDR3 loop is CASSLLDRRSYNYGYTF. In nucleotides, the CDR3 is TGTGCCAGCAGCTTACTGGACAGGAGGAGCTATAACTATGGCTACACCTTC.

The rearrangement joins TRBV11-2 to TRBJ1-4; D uncertain. The V gene's germline CDR1 is SGHAT and CDR2 FQNNGV. V was trimmed by 2 bases and J by 8 bases, leaving 9 bases between them. This CDR3 has 13 amino acids. The CDR3 DNA is TGTGCCAGCAGCTTATCGCTAGAGGAAAAACTGTTTTTT. This encodes CASSLSLEEKLFF.

The genes are TRBV9 and TRBJ2-7, with 8 positions matching TRBD1. V lost 0 bases to trimming and J lost 3 bases; unmatched junction nucleotides: 5. Germline CDR1 SGDLS, CDR2 YYNGEE. This CDR3 has 15 amino acids. CDR3 sequence: CASSVGSGGGYEQYF. As DNA, the CDR3 is TGTGCCAGCAGCGTAGGGTCAGGGGGCGGCTACGAGCAGTACTTC. The full variable domain, completed using reference TRBV9 and TRBJ2-7, is DSGVTQTPKHLITATGQRVTLRCSPRSGDLSVYWYQQSLDQGLQFLIQYYNGEERAKGNILERFSAQQFPDLHSELNLSSLELGDSALYFCASSVGSGGGYEQYFGPGTRLTVT.

The J gene is TRBJ2-5, the V gene TRBV27, with D perhaps matching TRBD1 (5 bases). The CDR3 totals 15 residues. The V gene lost 4 bases and the J gene lost 1 base, with 13 bases spanning the gap. The germline V gene has CDR1 MNHEY and CDR2 SMNVEV (reference sequence). CDR3 nucleotides: TGTGCCAGCAGTTCGAAGCGACAGTTCCAAGAGACCCAGTACTTC. Its translation is CASSSKRQFQETQYF.

This chain links TRBV10-3 with TRBJ2-7; TRBD1 aligns across 8 bases. Germline loops: CDR1 ENHRY, CDR2 SYGVKD. V lost 0 bases to trimming and J lost 2 bases; unmatched junction nucleotides: 0. CDR3 length: 14 residues. CDR3 sequence reads: CAISESTGAYEQYF. The CDR3, as DNA: TGTGCCATCAGTGAGTCGACAGGGGCCTACGAGCAGTACTTC.

The V and J genes are TRBV4-3 and TRBJ2-7, with D unresolved. Trimming stripped 0 bases from V and 4 bases from J, with 7 bases between. The CDR3 covers 13 residues. Per germline, CDR1 LGHNA and CDR2 YSLEER. CDR3 nucleotide sequence: TGCGCCAGCAGCCAAGAATCCAGGTACGAGCAGTACTTC. Encoded protein: CASSQESRYEQYF.

Only one count was recorded for this clone. The rearrangement joins TRBV7-2 to TRBJ2-2; 7 bases map to TRBD1. V was pared by 5 bases and J by 1 base, with 1 base of the junction left unmatched. CDR1 is SGHTA and CDR2 is FQGNSA in the germline V gene. This CDR3 is built from 14 residues. CDR3 bases: TGTGCCAGCAGCGGGACAGTGAACACCGGGGAGCTGTTTTTT. The encoded protein is CASSGTVNTGELFF.

The chain has TRBV6-2 or TRBV6-3 and TRBJ1-1; TRBD1 agrees at 8 bases. After removal of 0 bases from V and 1 base from J, the junction contained 10 bases not matched to a gene. The V gene's germline CDR1 is MNHEY and CDR2 SVGEGT. The CDR3 extends over 18 amino acids. The CDR3 loop is CASSYSIARGLRNTEAFF. CDR3 nucleotide sequence: TGTGCCAGCAGTTACTCGATTGCCAGGGGGCTCAGGAACACTGAAGCTTTCTTT.

This chain links TRBV7-7 with TRBJ2-3; 7 bases fit TRBD1. The CDR3 runs to 12 residues. Germline values: CDR1 SSHAT, CDR2 FNYEAQ (reference sequence). CDR3 in amino acids: CATGQVTDTQYF. DNA for the CDR3: TGTGCTACCGGACAGGTAACAGATACGCAGTATTTT.

The chain recombines TRBV6-2 or TRBV6-3 with TRBJ1-6; perhaps TRBD1 as D (6 bases). Germline lookup yields CDR1 MNHEY and CDR2 SVGEGT. The CDR3 is 16 amino acids. The V end was cut by 6 bases, the J end by 2 bases, with 14 bases between. CDR3 coding DNA: TGTGCCAGCAGCCCTACCCAGGGGCCCTATAATTCACCCCTCCACTTT. Amino acids: CASSPTQGPYNSPLHF.

The chain couples TRBV5-1 to TRBJ1-6; 7 bases map to TRBD1. Germline loops: CDR1 SGHRS, CDR2 YFSETQ. The V and J ends lost 3 bases and 8 bases, in that order; junction bases with no gene match: 5. The CDR3 spans 14 residues. CDR3 coding DNA: TGCGCCAGCAGCTACCAGGGGGAGGATTCACCCCTCCACTTT. Protein sequence: CASSYQGEDSPLHF. Using reference TRBV5-1 and TRBJ1-6 for the parts outside the CDR3, the full variable domain is KAGVTQTPRYLIKTRGQQVTLSCSPISGHRSVSWYQQTPGQGLQFLFEYFSETQRNKGNFPGRFSGRQFSNSRSEMNVSTLELGDSALYLCASSYQGEDSPLHFGNGTRLTVT.

V usage is TRBV30 and J usage is TRBJ2-5; D possibly corresponds to TRBD2 (6 bases). The CDR3 has 12 residues. Germline V gives CDR1 GTSNPN, CDR2 SVGIG (reference sequence). V lost 2 bases and J lost 9, with 13 bases in between. CDR3: CAWSLTGLPQYF. The DNA of the CDR3 is TGTGCCTGGAGTCTAACGGGACTCCCCCAGTACTTC.

The J gene is TRBJ2-7, the V gene TRBV11-3; 8 bases match TRBD2. The CDR3 has 13 residues. Germline V gene data show CDR1 as SGHNT and CDR2 as YENEEA. V dropped 7 bases and J dropped 1; count of bases not matched to a gene: 3. The CDR3 protein is CASTRGGSYEQYF. The CDR3 DNA reads TGTGCCAGCACCCGGGGGGGTTCCTACGAGCAGTACTTC.

This chain links TRBV5-5 with TRBJ2-7; D is unresolved. CDR1 is SGHKS, CDR2 YYEKEE, per germline (reference sequence). This CDR3 spans 14 amino acids. Trimming pared 4 bases from V and 5 bases from J, leaving 16 bases between. This CDR3 reads CASSQISLTHEQYF. DNA for the CDR3: TGTGCCAGCAGCCAAATTAGCCTCACCCACGAGCAGTACTTC.

The J gene is TRBJ2-2, the V gene TRBV6-2 or TRBV6-3, with TRBD2 identical over 7 bases. Germline V gene lookup returns CDR1 MNHEY and CDR2 SVGEGT. V shed 6 bases and J 1 base; nucleotides not matched to a gene: 14. This CDR3 is 18 amino acids long. The CDR3 here is CASSRHPSSGMNTGELFF. As DNA, the CDR3 is TGTGCCAGCAGCCGGCACCCCTCCAGCGGGATGAACACCGGGGAGCTGTTTTTT.

This clone appeared once. The CDR3 reads CASSKTRQGVASGELFF. The DNA of the CDR3 is TGTGCCAGCAGCAAAACGCGACAGGGGGTTGCATCCGGGGAGCTGTTTTTT. The chain links TRBV28 to TRBJ2-2; TRBD1 aligns across 9 bases. With 6 bases clipped from V and 6 bases from J, the junction kept 14 bases outside the gene matches. Germline V gene data show CDR1 as MDHEN and CDR2 as SYDVKM. CDR3 length equals 17 residues.

This clone has only a few counts. This rearrangement joins TRBV18 to TRBJ1-6, with D possibly being TRBD1 (6 bases). V lost 3 bases and J 6 bases, leaving 12 bases between the germline ends. Germline lookup yields CDR1 KGHSH and CDR2 LQKENI. This CDR3 has 15 residues. The CDR3 sequence is CASSPDPRGNSPLHF. Here the CDR3 DNA reads TGTGCCAGCTCACCGGATCCCAGGGGTAATTCACCCCTCCACTTT.

Comments on this clone: The junction departs from germline at one end; a sequencing error may be responsible. The rearrangement joins TRBV12-3 or TRBV12-4 to TRBJ1-2; TRBD1 might be the D (5 bases). CDR3 size: 13 residues. CDR3 amino acids: CASSLGRVEGYTF. The DNA of the CDR3 is TGTGCCAGCAGCTTAGGCAGGGTGGAAGGCTACACCTTC.

The chain recombines TRBV4-3 with TRBJ2-7, with a tentative D call TRBD2 (5 bases). The CDR3 length is 16 residues. The V gene's germline CDR1 is LGHNA and CDR2 YSLEER. V was trimmed by 1 base and J by 0 bases, leaving 13 bases between them. CDR3 sequence reads: CASSQGVGLTSYEQYF. In DNA, the CDR3 is TGCGCCAGCAGCCAAGGGGTAGGACTCACCTCCTACGAGCAGTACTTC.

The gene calls are TRBV3-1 (or the pseudogene TRBV3-2) and TRBJ2-5; tentative D call: TRBD2 (7 bases). The V end was cut by 0 bases, the J end by 2 bases, with 13 bases between. Per germline, CDR1 LGHDT and CDR2 YNNKEL (reference sequence). The CDR3 is 16 residues long. CDR3 sequence: CASSQEGGDSQETQYF. For the CDR3, the DNA is TGTGCCAGCAGCCAAGAAGGGGGGGACTCACAAGAGACCCAGTACTTC.

This chain joins TRBV27 and TRBJ2-7; unclear D gene. This CDR3 spans 13 amino acids. V was trimmed by 5 bases and J by 4 bases, leaving 12 bases between them. Per the germline V gene, CDR1 is MNHEY and CDR2 is SMNVEV (reference sequence). Here the CDR3 reads CASSLLRGYEQYF. The CDR3 DNA sequence: TGTGCCAGCAGTCTCTTGCGCGGTTACGAGCAGTACTTC.

This clone was counted at least ten times. The chain couples TRBV28 to TRBJ1-5; D perhaps matches TRBD1 (6 bases). There are 16 residues in the CDR3. Germline V lookup: CDR1 MDHEN, CDR2 SYDVKM. V gave up 3 bases and J gave up 6 bases, with 18 bases separating them. CDR3: CASSLSGQGLGQPQHF. DNA of the CDR3: TGTGCCAGCAGTTTGTCAGGGCAGGGGCTAGGTCAGCCCCAGCATTTT.